This T cell receptor (beta chain) was sequenced for a study of T cells in Graves' hyperthyroidism and ophthalmopathy. Across the whole study: Before any treatment, at initial diagnosis, peripheral blood was collected. General study results and limits: Researchers report that a 13 V-J model separated ophthalmopathy from stable hyperthyroidism.

V was cut by 6 bases and J by 5 bases, with 13 bases left in between. CDR1 MGHDK and CDR2 SYGVNS come from the germline V gene. CDR3 length: 14 residues. Patients aged 18 to 65 had newly diagnosed hyperthyroidism of under 2 months' duration. This clonotype has a count of ten or more. The antigen remains unidentified. RNA transcripts provided the source from which TCR beta CDR3 regions were amplified. HTBI primers were used for first-round RT-PCR of the TCR CDR3. TCRdb recomputed calls from the multiplex PCR reads with MiXCR, one row per CDR3 protein. The sample lists about 840,000 distinct CDR3 sequences, 38% occurring once.

Sequenced material: blood. This chain uses TRBV25-1 with TRBJ1-4; D gene uncertain. The receptor was derived from a man younger than 30 with Graves' hyperthyroidism. CDR3 in DNA: TGTGCCAGCAGGGGTGGCGGGCCCAATGAAAAACTGTTTTTT. Translating gives CASRGGGPNEKLFF. Combining the CDR3 with reference TRBV25-1 and TRBJ1-4 gives the whole variable domain EADIYQTPRYLVIGTGKKITLECSQTMGHDKMYWYQQDPGMELHLIHYSYGVNSTEKGDLSSESTVSRIRTEHFPLTLESARPSHTSQYLCASRGGGPNEKLFFGSGTQLSVL.